This passage covers 3 T cell receptor beta chains from one sample sequenced in a study of blood T cell repertoires in COVID-19. Sequenced by immunoSEQ multiplex PCR; TCRdb stores in-frame clones only, minus some. The sample records over 65,000 clones, approximately 80% being singletons. The specimen sequenced was peripheral blood. The receptor source for this set is an elderly man with acute or convalescent COVID-19.

As to this clone: Sequence at one end of the junction differs from germline and may be a read error. V gene TRBV11-2 combines with J gene TRBJ2-7; a possible D gene is TRBD2 (6 bases). CDR3 length equals 11 residues. Germline lookup yields CDR1 SGHAT and CDR2 FQNNGV. This CDR3 is CASSLASGPVF. In DNA form, the CDR3 reads TGTGCCAGCAGCTTAGCAAGCGGGCCCGTCTTC.

The gene calls are TRBV29-1 and TRBJ1-1; weak D call: TRBD1 (5 bases). Germline V gene lookup returns CDR1 SQVTM and CDR2 ANQGSEA. The CDR3 runs 14 residues. V lost 4 bases and J lost 3, with 15 bases in between. The CDR3 bases are TGCAGCGTTGGGTCAGGGCTCTCTCACACTGAAGCTTTCTTT. Translating gives CSVGSGLSHTEAFF.

About this clone: Other DNA sequences from this sample encode an identical CDR3 as well. The rearrangement joins TRBV30 to TRBJ1-5; 7 nucleotides line up with TRBD1. Germline assignment: CDR1 GTSNPN and CDR2 SVGIG (reference sequence). The CDR3 length is 13 residues. Losses at the gene ends were 0 bases for V and 4 bases for J; bases not matched to a gene: 0. The CDR3 spells CAWSVQGNQPQHF. The CDR3 nucleotides are TGTGCCTGGAGTGTACAGGGGAATCAGCCCCAGCATTTT. Drawing the rest from reference TRBV30 and TRBJ1-5, the complete variable domain is SQTIHQWPATLVQPVGSPLSLECTVEGTSNPNLYWYRQAAGRGLQLLFYSVGIGQISSEVPQNLSASRPQDRQFILSSKKLLLSDSGFYLCAWSVQGNQPQHFGDGTRLSIL.